These 21 T cell receptor beta chains came from one sample sequenced in a study of blood T cells in healthy people across ages. A second PCR of roughly 7 to 11 cycles used a sample-barcoded 5' primer and a J-beta primer mix. TCRdb analysed the 5' RACE reads with MiXCR anew, one entry per CDR3 protein. The repertoire holds 1.5 million to 2 million distinct CDR3 sequences, with 25% to 30% as singletons. The sample consisted of blood. The source of these receptors is a woman in her 30s in good health.

For the CDR3, the DNA is TGCGCCAGCAGCTTGGAACCGGGACAGGGGGCCGAGACCCAGTACTTC. Translation: CASSLEPGQGAETQYF. The chain is built from TRBV5-1 and TRBJ2-5, with 12 bases aligning to TRBD1. Unmatched junction bases numbered 5, after V lost 0 bases and J lost 5 bases. In germline, CDR1 is SGHRS, CDR2 YFSETQ. The CDR3 totals 16 residues.

This clonotype was counted between two and nine times. An end of the junction does not agree with germline; a read error may underlie this. The chain joins TRBV7-8 to TRBJ2-7; a possible D gene is TRBD2 (5 bases). Germline V gene data show CDR1 as SGHVS and CDR2 as FQNEAQ. There are 14 residues in the CDR3. The CDR3 nucleotides read TGTGCCCGCAGCTTGCGAGGGAAGACCTACGAGCAGTACTTC. It is translated as CARSLRGKTYEQYF.

A few counts support this clonotype. One junction end disagrees with the germline gene, perhaps due to a read error. For the CDR3, the DNA is TGCGGCGTTGGGGAGGGAGCTAACTATGGCTACACCTTC. The encoded protein is CGVGEGANYGYTF. V is TRBV29-1 and J is TRBJ1-2; D is undetermined. The length of the CDR3 is 13 residues. Germline CDR1 SQVTM, CDR2 ANQGSEA.

The genes are TRBV5-5 and TRBJ2-1, with 7 bases identical to TRBD2. CDR1 SGHKS and CDR2 YYEKEE come from the germline V gene (reference sequence). J gave up 5 bases and V 4 bases, and 12 bases lay outside the gene matches. This CDR3 region has 16 residues. The CDR3 region has the DNA TGTGCCAGCAGCCCGGTTTTTGGGGGGGGAAACAATGAGCAGTTCTTC. This codes for CASSPVFGGGNNEQFF. Based on the CDR3 plus reference TRBV5-5 and TRBJ2-1, the full variable domain is DAGVTQSPTHLIKTRGQQVTLRCSPISGHKSVSWYQQVLGQGPQFIFQYYEKEERGRGNFPDRFSARQFPNYSSELNVNALLLGDSALYLCASSPVFGGGNNEQFFGPGTRLTVL.

The chain combines TRBV20-1 with TRBJ1-3; no clear D. V lost 3 bases and J lost 0, with 9 bases in between. Germline values: CDR1 DFQATT, CDR2 SNEGSKA (reference sequence). The length of the CDR3 is 14 residues. CDR3 DNA: TGCAGTGCTAGTAATGTTATCTCTGGAAACACCATATATTTT. It codes for CSASNVISGNTIYF.

The V call is TRBV7-2, the J call TRBJ2-5, with TRBD1 as a possible D gene (6 bases). Matching the DNA end better, TRBJ2-1 makes the J call doubtful. The CDR3 has 14 residues. CDR1 and CDR2 (germline): SGHTA, FQGNSA. This CDR3 reads CASSPGQRRETQFF. The CDR3 DNA follows: TGTGCCAGCAGCCCCGGACAGCGACGAGAGACCCAGTTCTTC.

The J gene is TRBJ2-2, the V gene TRBV7-7; 7 bases line up with TRBD1. After removal of 5 bases from V and 6 bases from J, the junction contained 18 bases not matched to a gene. The CDR3 totals 18 residues. CDR1 and CDR2 from the germline V gene are SSHAT and FNYEAQ (reference sequence). CDR3 sequence reads: CASSANTGARSRAGELFF. The CDR3 nucleotides are TGTGCCAGCAGCGCCAACACAGGGGCCCGCTCACGGGCCGGGGAGCTGTTTTTT.

This clonotype was observed a few times. The gene calls are TRBV28 and TRBJ1-5; no clear D gene. Germline values: CDR1 MDHEN, CDR2 SYDVKM. This CDR3 contains 13 residues. Deletions cut 2 bases from V and 3 bases from J, with 5 bases between. DNA for the CDR3: TGTGCCAGCAGTTTACAGCCCAATCAGCCCCAGCATTTT. Translation gives CASSLQPNQPQHF.

This clonotype turned up a few times. The rearrangement uses TRBV20-1 and TRBJ2-3; possible D gene TRBD2, 6 bases. The CDR3 runs to 16 residues. Trimming removed 6 bases from V and 2 bases from J, with 21 bases in between. The germline V gene has CDR1 DFQATT and CDR2 SNEGSKA (reference sequence). The CDR3, as DNA: TGCAGTGCATGTACTAGCTCTGGATCGAACACAGATACGCAGTATTTT. Its translation is CSACTSSGSNTDTQYF.

This clonotype was observed a single time. The chain employs TRBV5-1 and TRBJ2-7; 10 positions match TRBD2. The CDR3 has 15 amino acids. V dropped 4 bases and J dropped 2; count of bases not matched to a gene: 6. Germline loops: CDR1 SGHRS, CDR2 YFSETQ. The CDR3 sequence: CASSDLSGGTYEQYF. The CDR3 DNA reads as TGCGCCAGCAGCGACCTTAGCGGGGGGACCTACGAGCAGTACTTC.

This clonotype was detected a few times. The CDR3: CASSGISADEQYF. The CDR3 region has the DNA TGTGCCAGCAGTGGGATTTCTGCGGATGAGCAGTACTTC. The chain carries TRBV25-1 and TRBJ2-7; no firm D call. CDR1 and CDR2 from the germline V gene are MGHDK and SYGVNS. CDR3 length equals 13 residues. Deletions cut 4 bases from V and 7 bases from J, with 14 bases between.

The sample holds a few counts of this clonotype. V is TRBV27 and J is TRBJ2-5, with a weak D call TRBD1 (5 bases). Trimming shortened V by 2 bases and J by 0 bases, and 10 bases separated the two germline ends. The length of the CDR3 is 15 residues. CDR1 is MNHEY and CDR2 is SMNVEV in the germline V gene (reference sequence). CDR3 protein: CASSLRGSHQETQYF. As DNA, the CDR3 is TGTGCCAGCAGTTTAAGGGGTAGTCACCAAGAGACCCAGTACTTC.

This chain joins TRBV9 and TRBJ1-6; possibly TRBD1 for D (6 bases). Germline V gene lookup returns CDR1 SGDLS and CDR2 YYNGEE. This CDR3 region has 15 residues. V lost 2 bases and J lost 6, with 12 bases in between. The CDR3 DNA reads TGTGCCAGCAGCGTCCGGGACACCCTTAATTCACCCCTCCACTTT. It encodes CASSVRDTLNSPLHF.

The chain joins TRBV27 to TRBJ2-1; TRBD1 aligns across 10 bases. The CDR3 has 16 residues. Germline V gene sequence: CDR1 MNHEY, CDR2 SMNVEV (reference sequence). V lost 5 bases to trimming and J lost 8 bases; unmatched junction nucleotides: 12. The CDR3 nucleotides read TGTGCCAGCAGTGGGCCCGGACAGGGGGATAGCGATGAGCAGTTCTTC. This codes for CASSGPGQGDSDEQFF.

This clonotype was seen ten or more times. The chain recombines TRBV5-1 with TRBJ2-7, with a tentative D call TRBD2 (6 bases). This CDR3 spans 17 amino acids. Germline values: CDR1 SGHRS, CDR2 YFSETQ. V lost 1 base and J lost 4, with 21 bases in between. CDR3 protein: CASSLIAGLSGLYEQYF. CDR3 bases: TGCGCCAGCAGCTTGATTGCCGGACTAAGCGGGCTGTACGAGCAGTACTTC.

V and J are TRBV27 and TRBJ1-6; no clear D gene. The V gene lost 3 bases and the J gene lost 10 bases, with 10 bases spanning the gap. The CDR3 spans 13 residues. Germline V gene sequence: CDR1 MNHEY, CDR2 SMNVEV (reference sequence). CDR3 protein: CASSLTRQSPLHF. For the CDR3, the DNA is TGTGCCAGCAGTTTGACGCGGCAATCACCCCTCCACTTT.

This clonotype occurred many times. The chain links TRBV7-9 to TRBJ2-5, with a possible D match to TRBD2 (5 bases). Germline V gene data show CDR1 as SEHNR and CDR2 as FQNEAQ (reference sequence). V was clipped by 7 bases and J by 3 bases, with 9 bases between them. The CDR3 covers 12 residues. The CDR3 DNA reads as TGTGCCAGCACTCCGGGGAAAGAGACCCAGTACTTC. It encodes CASTPGKETQYF.

The V gene is TRBV7-2, the J gene TRBJ2-4; 9 bases map to TRBD2. This CDR3 is built from 14 residues. Germline CDR1 SGHTA, CDR2 FQGNSA. The V and J ends lost 0 bases and 13 bases, in that order; junction bases with no gene match: 7. This CDR3 is CASSLAGVAGDQYF. In nucleotides, the CDR3 is TGTGCCAGCAGCTTAGCGGGGGTAGCGGGAGACCAGTACTTC.

The CDR3 is CASSLWLGTSNTDTQYF. DNA for the CDR3: TGTGCCAGCAGCTTATGGCTCGGTACGAGTAACACAGATACGCAGTATTTT. V usage is TRBV7-9 and J usage is TRBJ2-3; D not certain. The germline CDR1 and CDR2 sequences are SEHNR and FQNEAQ (reference sequence). The CDR3 is 17 amino acids. Trimming took 2 bases from V and 2 from J, leaving 17 bases between them.

As to this clonotype: Being one base from a much bigger clone, this may be a read error. The chain couples TRBV12-3 or TRBV12-4 to TRBJ1-2; 9 bases match TRBD1. The CDR3 has 15 residues. As DNA, the CDR3 is TGTGCCAGCAGCCACACAGGGGGCGGAAACTATGGCTTCACCTTC. It codes for CASSHTGGGNYGFTF.

This clonotype was observed many times. The chain employs TRBV20-1 and TRBJ2-4; D unclear. The V end lost 3 bases, the J end lost 0 bases, and 21 bases lay between the germline ends. Germline V gene lookup returns CDR1 DFQATT and CDR2 SNEGSKA (reference sequence). The CDR3 consists of 18 residues. CDR3 DNA: TGCAGTGCTAGTTCGGGCCTCTCGGATCTCCTAGCCAAAAACATTCAGTACTTC. Its protein product is CSASSGLSDLLAKNIQYF.